There are a few counts of the clone carrying this TCR beta chain. The antigen is unknown. The CDR3 sequence is 20 residues long. What was sequenced were expressed TCRB transcripts, since all of the isolated RNA had been reverse transcribed. TCRdb's copy holds only in-frame clones and misses some; the assay was immunoSEQ multiplex PCR. This sample has 240,000 or so clones; about 71% occur once, and the top ten carry around 0.05%. This entry comes from a study of beta chain features in type 1 diabetes. Study-level information: Patients and healthy donors were similar in age, gender and cell yields.

Study-wide results and limits: Diminished insertions and augmented deletions at VDJ junctions characterized type 1 diabetes patients.

The specimen sequenced was naive CD4+ T cells from blood. V usage is TRBV21-1 and J usage is TRBJ2-1; the table calls TRBD2, which could not be checked here. TRBV21-1 represents a pseudogene. The source of this sequence is a man younger than 40 in good health. The CDR3 DNA follows: TGTGCCAGCAGCAAAGCGCACCATCCAGGGACTAGCGGGAGACTAAATGAGCAGTTCTTC. This sequence encodes CASSKAHHPGTSGRLNEQFF.